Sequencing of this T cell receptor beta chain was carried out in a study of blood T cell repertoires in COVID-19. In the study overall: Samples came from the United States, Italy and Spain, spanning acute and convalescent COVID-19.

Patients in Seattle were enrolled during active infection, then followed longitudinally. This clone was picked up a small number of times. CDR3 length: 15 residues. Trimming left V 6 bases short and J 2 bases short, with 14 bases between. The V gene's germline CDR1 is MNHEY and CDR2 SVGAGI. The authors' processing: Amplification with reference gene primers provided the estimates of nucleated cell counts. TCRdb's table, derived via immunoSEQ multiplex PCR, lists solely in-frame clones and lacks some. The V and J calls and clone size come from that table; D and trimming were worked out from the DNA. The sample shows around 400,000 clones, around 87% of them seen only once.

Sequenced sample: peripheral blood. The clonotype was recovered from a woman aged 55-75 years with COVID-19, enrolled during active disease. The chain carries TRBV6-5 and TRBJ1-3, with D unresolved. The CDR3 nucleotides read TGTGCCAGCAGGGCTCCGGGAAGTCCTGGAAACACCATATATTTT. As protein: CASRAPGSPGNTIYF.